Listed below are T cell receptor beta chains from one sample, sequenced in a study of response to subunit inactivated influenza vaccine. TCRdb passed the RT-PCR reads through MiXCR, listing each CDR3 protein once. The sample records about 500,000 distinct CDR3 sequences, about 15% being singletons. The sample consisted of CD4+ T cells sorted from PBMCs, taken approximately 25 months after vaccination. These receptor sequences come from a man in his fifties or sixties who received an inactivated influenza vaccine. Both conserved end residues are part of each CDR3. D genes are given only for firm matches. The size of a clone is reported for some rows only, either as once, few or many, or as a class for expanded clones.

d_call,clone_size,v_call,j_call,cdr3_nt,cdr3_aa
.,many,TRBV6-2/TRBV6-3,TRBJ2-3,TGTGCCAGCAGGCGGGACCAACTTGTTGATACGCAGTATTTT,CASRRDQLVDTQYF
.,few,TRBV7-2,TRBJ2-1,TGTGCCAGCAGCTTTCTGGGGAGCGGACGAAAGCAGTTCTTC,CASSFLGSGRKQFF
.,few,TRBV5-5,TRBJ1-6,TGTGCCAGCAGCTTGTCGGATGGCGGTACGGATTCACCCCTCCACTTT,CASSLSDGGTDSPLHF
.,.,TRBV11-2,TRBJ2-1,TGTGCCAGCAGCAAAGCGAGGGGACCGAGCTCCTACAATGAGCAGTTCTTC,CASSKARGPSSYNEQFF
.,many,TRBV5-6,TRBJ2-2,TGTGCCAGCAGCTCGTGGACTCTAGACACCGGGGAGCTGTTTTTT,CASSSWTLDTGELFF
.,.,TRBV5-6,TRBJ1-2,TGTGCCAGCAGCTTGTATGGCGACAGGAGCGAATATGGCTACACCTTC,CASSLYGDRSEYGYTF
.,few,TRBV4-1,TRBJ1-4,TGCGCCAGCAGCCAAGTTAATCACGGACAGAATGAAAAACTGTTTTTT,CASSQVNHGQNEKLFF
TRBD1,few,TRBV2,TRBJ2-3,TGTGCCAGCAGTCTACCTAGGACAGGGAGGTATACGCAGTATTTT,CASSLPRTGRYTQYF
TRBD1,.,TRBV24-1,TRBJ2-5,TGTGCCACCAGTGATTTTGGGACAGGGGACGAGACCCAGTACTTC,CATSDFGTGDETQYF
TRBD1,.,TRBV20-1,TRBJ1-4,TGCAGTGCTAGAGACGAGGGGGCAGGCGAAAAACTGTTTTTT,CSARDEGAGEKLFF
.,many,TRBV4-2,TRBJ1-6,TGTGCCAGCAGCCAAGATAAAGGAAACAATTCACCCCTCCACTTT,CASSQDKGNNSPLHF
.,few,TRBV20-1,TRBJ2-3,TGCAGTGCTAGCCGGGATACGCAGTATTTT,CSASRDTQYF
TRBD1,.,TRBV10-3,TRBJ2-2,TGTGCCATCAGTCAACAAAGGACAGGGGTAACCGGGGAGCTGTTTTTT,CAISQQRTGVTGELFF
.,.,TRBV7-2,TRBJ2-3,TGTGCCAGCAGCTTGCGAGTCCCCACAGATACGCAGTATTTT,CASSLRVPTDTQYF
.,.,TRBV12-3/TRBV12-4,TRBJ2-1,TGTGCCAGCAGTGACCGGGGCATTTACGATGAGCAGTTCTTC,CASSDRGIYDEQFF
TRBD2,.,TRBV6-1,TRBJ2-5,TGTGCCAGCACTCCAGGGCCTACTAGCGGAAAGGGGACCCAGTACTTC,CASTPGPTSGKGTQYF
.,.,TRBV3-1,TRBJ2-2,TGTGCCAGCAGGGGGTTCGGGATCCACGCGAACACCGGGGAGCTGTTTTTT,CASRGFGIHANTGELFF
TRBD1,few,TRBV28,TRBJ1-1,TGTGCCAGCAGGCAAGGGACAGGGAGAAACCAAGCTTTCTTT,CASRQGTGRNQAFF
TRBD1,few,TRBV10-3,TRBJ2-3,TGTGCCATCAGGTTAACAGGGGAGACAGATACGCAGTATTTT,CAIRLTGETDTQYF
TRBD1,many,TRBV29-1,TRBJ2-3,TGCAGCGTTGGGGCACAGGGGCAGACAGATACGCAGTATTTT,CSVGAQGQTDTQYF
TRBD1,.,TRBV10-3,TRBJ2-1,TGTGCCATCAGTCGACAGGGTCTGGGCAATGAGCAGTTCTTC,CAISRQGLGNEQFF
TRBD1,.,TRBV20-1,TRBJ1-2,TGCAGTGCTAGAGATACCAGGGGGGTGTCTAACTATGGCTACACCTTT,CSARDTRGVSNYGYTF
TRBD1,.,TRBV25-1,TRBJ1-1,TGTGCCAGCAGTGGACAGGGGGCCAGATCCGAAGCTTTCTTT,CASSGQGARSEAFF
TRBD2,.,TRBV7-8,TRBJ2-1,TGTGCCAGCAGCTCAAGCGGGACTAGCCGTTACAATGAGCAGTTCTTC,CASSSSGTSRYNEQFF
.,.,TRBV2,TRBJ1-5,TGTGCCAGCAAGGCAGGGGACCTTGGTTATAGCAATCAGCCCCAGCATTTT,CASKAGDLGYSNQPQHF
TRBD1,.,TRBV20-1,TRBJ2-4,TGCAGTGCTAGAGGGGACAGTCGAGCCAAAAACATTCAGTACTTC,CSARGDSRAKNIQYF
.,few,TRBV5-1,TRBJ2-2,TGCGCCAGCATCCCGGGGCTCCCAAACACCGGGGAGCTGTTTTTT,CASIPGLPNTGELFF
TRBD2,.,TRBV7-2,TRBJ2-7,TGTGCCAGCAGCCCAGGACTAGTCAACTACGAGCAGTACTTC,CASSPGLVNYEQYF
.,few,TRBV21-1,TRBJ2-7,TGTGCCAGCAGCAAAAGGGTCCAGGACAGCTACGAGCAGTACTTC,CASSKRVQDSYEQYF
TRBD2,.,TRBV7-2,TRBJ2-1,TGTGCCAGCAGCTCACTAGCGGGACCATACGAGCAGTTCTTC,CASSSLAGPYEQFF
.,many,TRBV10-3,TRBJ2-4,TGTGCCATCAGTGAGTCGGGTCTTCAGGGGAACAAAAACATTCAGTACTTC,CAISESGLQGNKNIQYF
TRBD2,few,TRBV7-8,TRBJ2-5,TGTGCCAGCAGCTTTCGGGATAGCGGGGCTTATCAAGAGACCCAGTACTTC,CASSFRDSGAYQETQYF
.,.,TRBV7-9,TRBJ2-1,TGTGCCAGCAGCTCAAAACGAACCCACAATGAGCAGTTCTTC,CASSSKRTHNEQFF
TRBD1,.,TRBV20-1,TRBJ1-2,TGCAGTGCAGGACAGGGGCCGTATGGCTACACCTTC,CSAGQGPYGYTF
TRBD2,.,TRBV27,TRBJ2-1,TGTGCCAGCAGAGGACTAGCGGGAGTCGTAAATGAGCAGTTCTTC,CASRGLAGVVNEQFF
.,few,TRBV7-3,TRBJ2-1,TGTGCCAGCAGCTTAAACCCGTACAATGAGCAGTTCTTC,CASSLNPYNEQFF
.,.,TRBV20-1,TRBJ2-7,TGCAGTGCTAGAGATTGGGAGGGGGGGCCAAGCGAGCAGTACTTC,CSARDWEGGPSEQYF
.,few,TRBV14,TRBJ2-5,TGTGCCAGCAGCAAGGGCAGGCAGACCCAGTACTTC,CASSKGRQTQYF
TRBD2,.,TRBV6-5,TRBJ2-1,TGTGCCAGCAGTTACGTGGGAGGGCCCCATGAGCAGTTCTTC,CASSYVGGPHEQFF
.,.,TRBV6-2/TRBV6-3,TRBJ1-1,TGTGCCAGCAAACACGGGGGCACTGAAGCTTTCTTT,CASKHGGTEAFF
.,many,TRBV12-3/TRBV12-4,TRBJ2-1,TGTGCCAGCAGTCCAAAATACAGGGTTATCTACAATGAGCAGTTCTTC,CASSPKYRVIYNEQFF
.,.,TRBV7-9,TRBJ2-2,TGTGCCAGCAGCTTTACAGGGTTGTCCGGGGAGCTGTTTTTT,CASSFTGLSGELFF
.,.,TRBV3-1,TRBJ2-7,TGTGCCAGCAGGCGGGCGGGGACGGTCTCCTACGAGCAGTACTTC,CASRRAGTVSYEQYF